The 19 T cell receptor beta chains below come from one sample, sequenced in a study of control samples from healthy donors and cancer patients. The method was immunoSEQ multiplex PCR; TCRdb's version includes in-frame clones alone and lacks a portion of them. This table holds around 180,000 clones, about nine tenths found once. Sequenced: blood. These receptors were collected from a woman between 40 and 55 years old in good health.

The chain has TRBV27 and TRBJ1-2; no clear D. Trimming left V 4 bases short and J 4 bases short, with 25 bases between. CDR3 length: 18 residues. Germline V gene lookup returns CDR1 MNHEY and CDR2 SMNVEV (reference sequence). DNA for the CDR3: TGTGCCAGCAGTTCCTCCGCCGGGCAGGCCCTTTCCCTCTATGGCTACACCTTC. It encodes CASSSSAGQALSLYGYTF.

Comments on this clone: The same CDR3 arises from other DNA sequences in this sample as well. V and J are TRBV4-2 and TRBJ1-2; no firm D call. The CDR3 covers 12 residues. The V end lost 1 base, the J end lost 2 bases, and 2 bases lay between the germline ends. Germline CDR1 reads LGHNA; CDR2 reads YNFKEQ. The CDR3 loop reads CASSQGNYGYTF. DNA for the CDR3: TGTGCCAGCAGCCAAGGAAACTATGGCTACACCTTC.

The chain recombines TRBV10-2 with TRBJ1-2, with D possibly matching TRBD1 (5 bases). This CDR3 has 13 residues. V gave up 2 bases and J gave up 8 bases, with 12 bases separating them. Germline V CDR1 and CDR2: WSHSY, SAAADI. The CDR3: CASSEGGFLGYTF. The DNA of the CDR3 is TGCGCCAGCAGTGAGGGGGGGTTTTTGGGCTACACCTTC.

V usage is TRBV13 and J usage is TRBJ1-1; 7 bases fit TRBD1. Trimming cost V 5 bases and J 8 bases; bases outside gene matches: 8. Germline V CDR1 and CDR2: PRHDT, FYEKMQ (reference sequence). The CDR3 covers 13 residues. The CDR3 loop is CASSQDRKGEAFF. The CDR3 DNA reads TGTGCCAGCAGCCAGGACAGGAAAGGGGAAGCTTTCTTT.

This clone was observed once. The chain is built from TRBV10-1 and TRBJ2-2; D is unclear. There are 14 residues in the CDR3. Germline V gives CDR1 WNHNN, CDR2 SYGVQD (reference sequence). The V end lost 4 bases, the J end lost 4 bases, and 10 bases lay between the germline ends. The CDR3 DNA reads TGCGCCAGCAGTGGGTCGCGAGTCACCGGGGAGCTGTTTTTT. Residues: CASSGSRVTGELFF.

The chain is built from TRBV5-1 and TRBJ2-7; D might be TRBD1 or TRBD2, each matching 5 bases. This CDR3 is 14 amino acids long. The V end lost 4 bases, the J end lost 7 bases, and 18 bases lay between the germline ends. The germline CDR1 and CDR2 sequences are SGHRS and YFSETQ. CDR3 protein: CASSPGTFKEEQYF. CDR3 bases: TGCGCCAGCAGCCCCGGGACCTTTAAAGAAGAGCAGTACTTC.

The chain employs TRBV19 and TRBJ1-3; D is uncertain. This CDR3 contains 14 residues. Per germline, CDR1 LNHDA and CDR2 SQIVND (reference sequence). V gave up 5 bases and J gave up 3 bases, with 11 bases separating them. The CDR3 is CASSVSGFGNTIYF. As DNA, the CDR3 is TGTGCCAGTAGTGTTTCGGGGTTTGGAAACACCATATATTTT.

V usage is TRBV14 and J usage is TRBJ2-3; D is undetermined. V lost 0 bases, J lost 0 bases, and 10 bases lay in between. CDR1 and CDR2 (germline): SGHDN, FVKESK. The CDR3 consists of 16 residues. The CDR3, as DNA: TGTGCCAGCAGCCAAGATTGGCAGCTTAGCACAGATACGCAGTATTTT. This sequence encodes CASSQDWQLSTDTQYF. The variable domain in full, with the rest retrieved from reference TRBV14 and TRBJ2-3, is EAGVTQFPSHSVIEKGQTVTLRCDPISGHDNLYWYRRVMGKEIKFLLHFVKESKQDESGMPNNRFLAERTGGTYSTLKVQPAELEDSGVYFCASSQDWQLSTDTQYFGPGTRLTVL.

The rearrangement joins TRBV19 to TRBJ1-2; 7 bases match TRBD1. V was pared by 1 base and J by 4 bases, with 6 bases of the junction left unmatched. CDR1 is LNHDA and CDR2 is SQIVND in the germline V gene (reference sequence). The CDR3 has 15 residues. CDR3: CASSIGGTATYGYTF. For the CDR3, the DNA is TGTGCCAGTAGTATAGGAGGGACAGCCACCTATGGCTACACCTTC. The full variable domain, completed using reference TRBV19 and TRBJ1-2, is DGGITQSPKYLFRKEGQNVTLSCEQNLNHDAMYWYRQDPGQGLRLIYYSQIVNDFQKGDIAEGYSVSREKKESFPLTVTSAQKNPTAFYLCASSIGGTATYGYTFGSGTRLTVV.

The chain joins TRBV6-1 to TRBJ2-1, with TRBD2 matching over 10 bases. The CDR3 extends over 15 amino acids. Trimming cost V 2 bases and J 4 bases; bases outside gene matches: 2. Germline-derived CDR1 and CDR2 are MNHNS and SASEGT. The CDR3 DNA sequence: TGTGCCAGCAGTGAACTAGCGGGGGATTACAATGAGCAGTTCTTC. Translating gives CASSELAGDYNEQFF.

The chain employs TRBV5-1 and TRBJ2-5; 13 positions agree with TRBD2. This CDR3 has 18 amino acids. The V gene's germline CDR1 is SGHRS and CDR2 YFSETQ. The V segment lost 0 bases and the J segment 5 bases; nucleotides outside the gene matches: 10. The chain's CDR3 is CASSLGTSGGAFPETQYF. The DNA of the CDR3 is TGCGCCAGCAGCTTGGGAACTAGCGGGGGGGCCTTCCCGGAGACCCAGTACTTC.

The V gene is TRBV5-1, the J gene TRBJ2-7, with TRBD1 matching 8 bases. Germline lookup yields CDR1 SGHRS and CDR2 YFSETQ. The CDR3 loop spans 14 amino acids. Trimming removed 4 bases from V and 2 bases from J; junction bases left unmatched: 5. CDR3 sequence (DNA): TGCGCCAGCAGCGTACAGGGGGGCACCTACGAGCAGTACTTC. This gives the protein CASSVQGGTYEQYF.

The chain carries TRBV4-1 and TRBJ1-6; 7 bases are shared with TRBD1. CDR3 length equals 14 residues. Germline loops: CDR1 MGHRA, CDR2 YSYEKL. Trimming took 0 bases from V and 10 from J; bases not matched to a gene: 3. The CDR3 DNA reads as TGCGCCAGCAGCCAAGAGACAGGGAGATCACCCCTCCACTTT. It translates to CASSQETGRSPLHF.

Written as DNA, the CDR3 is TGTGCCACCAGCTTAGCGGGGGGGAGCACAGATACGCAGTATTTT. This sequence encodes CATSLAGGSTDTQYF. The V gene is TRBV15, the J gene TRBJ2-3; 11 nucleotides agree with TRBD2. CDR1 LNHNV and CDR2 YYDKDF come from the germline V gene (reference sequence). V lost 5 bases, J lost 0 bases, and 1 base stayed unmatched. The CDR3 is 15 amino acids.

The chain uses TRBV10-1 and TRBJ2-2; D gene ambiguous. Germline values: CDR1 WNHNN, CDR2 SYGVQD (reference sequence). The CDR3 is 11 amino acids. Trimming shortened V by 5 bases and J by 7 bases, and 5 bases separated the two germline ends. Here the CDR3 DNA reads TGCGCCAGCAGTTGGGGCGGGGAGCTGTTTTTT. It translates to CASSWGGELFF.

The rearrangement uses TRBV4-1 and TRBJ1-3; D gene uncertain. This CDR3 region has 13 residues. The V end was cut by 3 bases, the J end by 3 bases, with 6 bases between. Germline V gives CDR1 MGHRA, CDR2 YSYEKL. CDR3 amino acids: CASSQILGNTIYF. The CDR3 DNA sequence: TGCGCCAGCAGCCAGATCCTTGGAAACACCATATATTTT.

This clone was seen a handful of times. The rearrangement uses TRBV5-6 and TRBJ2-7; 8 bases map to TRBD1. Looked up from germline, CDR1 is SGHDT and CDR2 is YYEEEE. The CDR3 sequence is 13 residues long. V shed 4 bases and J 5 bases; nucleotides not matched to a gene: 5. The CDR3 loop reads CASSPWTGNEQYF. CDR3 coding DNA: TGTGCCAGCAGCCCCTGGACAGGGAACGAGCAGTACTTC.

The V call is TRBV6-5, the J call TRBJ1-5; a possible D gene is TRBD1 (5 bases). CDR1 MNHEY and CDR2 SVGAGI come from the germline V gene. The CDR3 has 13 residues. The germline V and J ends were trimmed by 4 bases and 2 bases, with 6 bases remaining between them. CDR3 DNA: TGTGCCAGCAGTTCCAGGGGCAATCAGCCCCAGCATTTT. This translates into CASSSRGNQPQHF.

This clone was found once. The chain has TRBV19 and TRBJ1-2; D might be TRBD1 (6 bases). Germline V gene sequence: CDR1 LNHDA, CDR2 SQIVND (reference sequence). V lost 5 bases to trimming and J lost 0 bases, with 13 bases between them. The CDR3 spans 15 residues. The CDR3 DNA follows: TGTGCCAGTAGTGTCCAGGGGTTAGCTAACTATGGCTACACCTTC. Protein product: CASSVQGLANYGYTF.